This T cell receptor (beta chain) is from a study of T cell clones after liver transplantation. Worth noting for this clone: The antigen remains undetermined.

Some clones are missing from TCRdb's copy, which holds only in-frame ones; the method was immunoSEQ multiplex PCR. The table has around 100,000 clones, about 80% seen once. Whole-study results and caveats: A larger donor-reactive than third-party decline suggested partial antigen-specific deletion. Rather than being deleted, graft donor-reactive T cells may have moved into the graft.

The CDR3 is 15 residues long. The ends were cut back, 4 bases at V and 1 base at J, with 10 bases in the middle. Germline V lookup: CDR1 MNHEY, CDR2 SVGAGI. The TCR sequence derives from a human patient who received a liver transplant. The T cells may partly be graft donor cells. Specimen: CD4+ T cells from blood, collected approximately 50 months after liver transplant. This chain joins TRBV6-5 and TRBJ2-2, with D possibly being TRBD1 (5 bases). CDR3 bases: TGTGCCAGCAGTTCAAGGGGTGGGAACACCGGGGAGCTGTTTTTT. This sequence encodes CASSSRGGNTGELFF.